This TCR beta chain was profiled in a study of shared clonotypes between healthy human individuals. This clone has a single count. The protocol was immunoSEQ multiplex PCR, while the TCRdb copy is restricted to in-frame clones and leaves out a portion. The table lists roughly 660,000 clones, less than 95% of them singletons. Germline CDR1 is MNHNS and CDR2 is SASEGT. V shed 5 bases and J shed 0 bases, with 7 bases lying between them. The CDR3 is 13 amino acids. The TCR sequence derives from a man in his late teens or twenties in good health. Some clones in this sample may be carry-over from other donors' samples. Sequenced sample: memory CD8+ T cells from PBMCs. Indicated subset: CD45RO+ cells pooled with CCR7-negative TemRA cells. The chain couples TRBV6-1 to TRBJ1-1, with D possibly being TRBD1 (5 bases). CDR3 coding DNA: TGTGCCAGCAGTCAGACAGTGAACACTGAAGCTTTCTTT. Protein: CASSQTVNTEAFF.